Below, 20 T cell receptor beta chains from the same sample are listed, as sequenced in a study. TCRdb re-called the RT-PCR reads through MiXCR, storing one row per CDR3 protein. The table shows about 680,000 distinct CDR3 sequences, with 11% to 15% occurring only once. The specimen sequenced was memory CD4+ T cells from blood. These receptor sequences come from a female donor in good health, serving as a healthy control.

This clonotype was seen a few times. V usage is TRBV27 and J usage is TRBJ2-4, with D tentatively TRBD1 (5 bases). Germline CDR1 is MNHEY and CDR2 is SMNVEV (reference sequence). V lost 2 bases and J lost 12, with 14 bases in between. CDR3 size: 13 residues. This CDR3 reads CASSLVPGSAQYF. CDR3 nucleotide sequence: TGTGCCAGCAGTTTAGTGCCAGGGTCAGCTCAGTACTTC.

The chain is built from TRBV12-3 or TRBV12-4 and TRBJ2-3; possibly TRBD1 for D (6 bases). Trimming pared 3 bases from V and 5 bases from J, leaving 12 bases between. This CDR3 has 14 amino acids. CDR3 residues: CASSFRQGQDTQYF. The DNA for the CDR3 is TGTGCCAGCAGTTTCAGGCAGGGGCAAGATACGCAGTATTTT.

This clonotype was seen ten or more times. The chain carries TRBV6-5 and TRBJ2-1; D unresolved. Between the trimmed V and J ends, which lost 2 bases and 0 bases, there was a span of 14 bases. Germline values: CDR1 MNHEY, CDR2 SVGAGI. This CDR3 contains 17 residues. CDR3: CASSYLWKGGSYNEQFF. DNA for the CDR3: TGTGCCAGCAGTTACCTGTGGAAAGGTGGCTCCTACAATGAGCAGTTCTTC.

V and J are TRBV7-2 and TRBJ2-1, with 10 nucleotides matching TRBD2. Germline-derived CDR1 and CDR2 are SGHTA and FQGNSA. The CDR3 has 18 amino acids. The junction had 8 bases not matched to a gene; V was cut back by 2 bases and J by 1 base. The CDR3 DNA is TGTGCCAGCAGCTTACGGGGCCTAGCGGGAGTGTCCTACAATGAGCAGTTCTTC. It yields the protein CASSLRGLAGVSYNEQFF.

This clonotype has at least ten counts. This sequence joins TRBV6-5 and TRBJ2-7, with 7 bases aligning to TRBD2. The germline gives CDR1 MNHEY, CDR2 SVGAGI. CDR3 length: 13 residues. V gave up 5 bases and J gave up 3 bases; unmatched junction bases: 4. CDR3: CASSHRTSYEQYF. CDR3 DNA: TGTGCCAGCAGTCACCGGACTAGCTACGAGCAGTACTTC.

In its sample, this clonotype was seen a few times. The rearrangement uses TRBV20-1 and TRBJ2-5; D possibly matches TRBD1 or TRBD2 (5 bases each). CDR3 size: 14 residues. Germline-derived CDR1 and CDR2 are DFQATT and SNEGSKA (reference sequence). V was pared by 0 bases and J by 5 bases, with 13 bases between. The CDR3 protein is CSAREGQGRETQYF. CDR3 DNA: TGCAGTGCTAGAGAGGGTCAGGGACGTGAGACCCAGTACTTC.

This clonotype was seen a handful of times. The CDR3 loop is CASTASGNQPQHF. CDR3 DNA sequence: TGTGCCAGCACGGCTTCCGGCAATCAGCCCCAGCATTTT. The chain joins TRBV6-5 to TRBJ1-5; D unclear. CDR1 is MNHEY and CDR2 is SVGAGI in the germline V gene. This CDR3 comprises 13 residues. V lost 7 bases, J lost 2 bases, and 9 bases lay in between.

With regard to this clonotype: This may be a read error, as it is one base from a much larger clone. The rearrangement links TRBV12-3 or TRBV12-4 to TRBJ1-2; no clear D. The CDR3 covers 13 residues. In DNA, the CDR3 is TGTGCCAGCAGTTTTCGGGGTGGCTATGGCTACAACTTC. Translated, it gives CASSFRGGYGYNF.

This clonotype was recorded many times. J is TRBJ1-5 and V is TRBV12-3 or TRBV12-4; no clear D. V gave up 3 bases and J gave up 0 bases, with 6 bases separating them. The CDR3 has 14 amino acids. For the CDR3, the DNA is TGTGCCAGCAGTTTTACGAATAGCAATCAGCCCCAGCATTTT. It translates to CASSFTNSNQPQHF.

The genes are TRBV7-2 and TRBJ2-7; no clear D gene. Deletions cut 1 base from V and 7 bases from J, with 14 bases between. The CDR3 has 14 amino acids. CDR1 is SGHTA and CDR2 is FQGNSA in the germline V gene. The CDR3: CASSLGRASWEQYF. For the CDR3, the DNA is TGTGCCAGCAGCTTAGGTAGGGCCAGTTGGGAGCAGTACTTC.

This clonotype was seen at least ten times. The chain joins TRBV4-1 to TRBJ1-2; 9 bases agree with TRBD1. In germline, CDR1 is MGHRA, CDR2 YSYEKL. V lost 2 bases to trimming and J lost 7 bases; unmatched junction nucleotides: 8. The CDR3 has 15 residues. CDR3 in amino acids: CASSQLGQGLRGYTF. CDR3 in DNA: TGCGCCAGCAGCCAACTAGGACAGGGGTTACGTGGCTACACCTTC.

This clonotype was recorded many times. The rearrangement joins TRBV7-2 to TRBJ2-6; D is undetermined. From germline, CDR1 is SGHTA and CDR2 FQGNSA. The V end lost 3 bases, the J end lost 8 bases, and 14 bases lay between the germline ends. The length of the CDR3 is 15 residues. The CDR3 reads CASSFGRIGTNVLTF. The CDR3 DNA reads as TGTGCCAGCAGCTTCGGACGTATAGGGACCAACGTCCTGACTTTC.

As for this clonotype: Being one base from a much bigger clone, this may be a read error. This chain uses TRBV10-3 with TRBJ1-2; 7 positions match TRBD1. This CDR3 is 14 amino acids long. CDR1 is ENHRY and CDR2 is SYGVKD in the germline V gene. CDR3 sequence: CAISDGTANYGHTF. The CDR3 DNA reads as TGTGCCATCAGTGACGGGACAGCTAACTATGGCCACACCTTC.

The rearrangement links TRBV7-2 to TRBJ2-1; possibly TRBD2 for D (7 bases). Trimming took 2 bases from V and 0 from J, leaving 11 bases between them. The CDR3 has 16 residues. Germline values: CDR1 SGHTA, CDR2 FQGNSA. The CDR3, as DNA: TGTGCCAGCAGCTTAAAGGGGGAGGGCTCCTACAATGAGCAGTTCTTC. Translated, it gives CASSLKGEGSYNEQFF.

The V call is TRBV7-2, the J call TRBJ1-5, with 7 bases lining up with TRBD1. CDR1 and CDR2 (germline): SGHTA, FQGNSA. The length of the CDR3 is 14 residues. Trimming took 8 bases from V and 1 from J; bases not matched to a gene: 5. The CDR3 bases are TGTGCCAGCGTCCAGGGGGTGAGCAATCAGCCCCAGCATTTT. Translating it yields CASVQGVSNQPQHF.

CDR3 sequence (DNA): TGTGCCAGCAGTTCCCTAGGGGTCAACTACAGAGAGCAGTTCTTC. It translates to CASSSLGVNYREQFF. This rearrangement joins TRBV12-3 or TRBV12-4 to TRBJ2-1; a possible D gene is TRBD1 (5 bases). CDR3 length: 15 amino acids. V was shortened by 4 bases and J by 10 bases, with 20 bases between the two germline ends.

This clonotype has a handful of counts. The J gene is TRBJ2-6, the V gene TRBV5-1; TRBD1 is a possible D gene (7 bases). Germline-derived CDR1 and CDR2 are SGHRS and YFSETQ. Trimming shortened V by 4 bases and J by 0 bases, and 17 bases separated the two germline ends. This CDR3 has 18 residues. The CDR3 is CASSPRRGDSSGANVLTF. CDR3 bases: TGCGCCAGCAGCCCACGCAGGGGGGACTCCTCTGGGGCCAACGTCCTGACTTTC.

The chain carries TRBV13 and TRBJ2-1, with D possibly called TRBD1 or TRBD2 (6 bases each). This CDR3 region has 15 residues. The V end was cut by 6 bases, the J end by 7 bases, with 19 bases between. The germline V gene encodes CDR1 PRHDT and CDR2 FYEKMQ (reference sequence). The CDR3: CASSPLRGPENEQFF. The DNA for the CDR3 is TGTGCCAGCAGTCCGTTACGGGGGCCAGAGAATGAGCAGTTCTTC.

The gene calls are TRBV20-1 and TRBJ1-1, with D hard to call. Deletions cut 0 bases from V and 1 base from J, with 9 bases between. This CDR3 has 14 amino acids. CDR1 is DFQATT, CDR2 SNEGSKA, per germline (reference sequence). The CDR3 DNA sequence: TGCAGTGCTAGAGACCTTCTTAAGAACACTGAAGCTTTCTTT. Its protein product is CSARDLLKNTEAFF.

This clonotype appeared a few times. V usage is TRBV19 and J usage is TRBJ2-1; D not resolved. The germline V gene has CDR1 LNHDA and CDR2 SQIVND (reference sequence). The CDR3 length is 17 residues. Trimming pared 3 bases from V and 4 bases from J, leaving 19 bases between. CDR3 residues: CASSISAGRRRYNEQFF. CDR3 nucleotide sequence: TGTGCCAGTAGTATCTCGGCTGGGCGGAGACGATACAATGAGCAGTTCTTC.